These 15 T cell receptor beta chains came from one sample sequenced in a study of blood T cell repertoires in COVID-19. This table comes from immunoSEQ multiplex PCR, and its TCRdb copy is limited to in-frame clones, with some not included. The data hold approximately 180,000 clones, with approximately 85% observed a single time. The sample taken for sequencing was peripheral blood. The receptors come from a man aged 60 to 69 with acute or convalescent COVID-19.

The chain joins TRBV7-2 to TRBJ2-2; TRBD2 is a possible D gene (6 bases). Trimming shortened V by 5 bases and J by 5 bases, and 12 bases separated the two germline ends. Germline CDR1 is SGHTA and CDR2 is FQGNSA. The CDR3 runs to 14 residues. The CDR3 region is CASSLYGGTGELFF. DNA of the CDR3: TGTGCCAGCAGCCTATATGGGGGGACCGGGGAGCTGTTTTTT. Filled out from reference TRBV7-2 and TRBJ2-2, the complete variable domain reads GAGVSQSPSNKVTEKGKDVELRCDPISGHTALYWYRQSLGQGLEFLIYFQGNSAPDKSGLPSDRFSAERTGGSVSTLTIQRTQQEDSAVYLCASSLYGGTGELFFGEGSRLTVL.

Only a few counts were recorded for this clone. V is TRBV18 and J is TRBJ2-2, with 8 nucleotides matching TRBD2. Germline V gives CDR1 KGHSH, CDR2 LQKENI. This CDR3 comprises 15 residues. With V trimmed by 3 bases and J by 6 bases, 6 bases remained unmatched. CDR3 coding DNA: TGTGCCAGCTCACCTTCGCGGGAGGTCTCCGGGGAGCTGTTTTTT. Translating it yields CASSPSREVSGELFF.

The chain links TRBV7-9 to TRBJ1-5; D gene ambiguous. V was trimmed by 5 bases and J by 6 bases, leaving 11 bases between them. The CDR3 extends over 13 amino acids. Per germline, CDR1 SEHNR and CDR2 FQNEAQ (reference sequence). CDR3 bases: TGTGCCAGCAGCCCGACGGGTGGTCAGCCCCAGCATTTT. Protein sequence: CASSPTGGQPQHF.

J is TRBJ2-2 and V is TRBV11-2; no clear D. The V end lost 1 base, the J end lost 3 bases, and 6 bases lay between the germline ends. CDR1 is SGHAT, CDR2 FQNNGV, per germline. This CDR3 has 14 residues. The CDR3, as DNA: TGTGCCAGCAGCTTAGGTGCAGACACCGGGGAGCTGTTTTTT. It encodes CASSLGADTGELFF. Variable domain in full (rest from reference TRBV11-2 and TRBJ2-2): EAGVAQSPRYKIIEKRQSVAFWCNPISGHATLYWYQQILGQGPKLLIQFQNNGVVDDSQLPKDRFSAERLKGVDSTLKIQPAKLEDSAVYLCASSLGADTGELFFGEGSRLTVL.

The chain uses TRBV27 and TRBJ1-6; 10 bases map to TRBD1. Germline V lookup: CDR1 MNHEY, CDR2 SMNVEV (reference sequence). The CDR3 loop spans 15 amino acids. The V gene end was trimmed by 6 bases and the J gene end by 10 bases; junction bases not matched to a gene: 9. CDR3 in amino acids: CASRSPGTGDSPLHF. DNA of the CDR3: TGTGCCAGCAGGTCTCCCGGGACAGGGGACTCACCCCTCCACTTT.

The chain recombines TRBV12-3 or TRBV12-4 with TRBJ2-7; D is unclear. V was shortened by 7 bases and J by 0 bases, with 10 bases between the two germline ends. This CDR3 has 13 residues. The CDR3 coding sequence is TGTGCCAGCAATACCAGGTCCTCCTACGAGCAGTACTTC. This codes for CASNTRSSYEQYF.

The genes are TRBV6-5 and TRBJ1-4; D is undetermined. Trimming took off 2 bases at V and 10 bases at J, with 11 bases between the two ends. The V gene's germline CDR1 is MNHEY and CDR2 SVGAGI. This CDR3 has 13 amino acids. Here the CDR3 reads CASSYERRGKLFF. CDR3 coding DNA: TGTGCCAGCAGTTACGAGAGGCGGGGAAAACTGTTTTTT.

This clone was seen once. The chain couples TRBV27 to TRBJ1-2; D is unclear. Germline-derived CDR1 and CDR2 are MNHEY and SMNVEV (reference sequence). The CDR3 runs 13 residues. V gave up 2 bases and J gave up 2 bases, with 6 bases separating them. CDR3 nucleotide sequence: TGTGCCAGCAGTTTACGGGGAAACTATGGCTACACCTTC. This codes for CASSLRGNYGYTF.

The J gene is TRBJ2-1, the V gene TRBV5-4; D gene uncertain. This CDR3 comprises 13 residues. With 0 bases removed from V and 9 bases from J, the gap between germline ends came to 10 bases. Germline values: CDR1 SGHNT, CDR2 YYREEE (reference sequence). In DNA form, the CDR3 reads TGTGCCAGCAGCTTGGAGCCCACGGGTGAGCAGTTCTTC. Amino acids: CASSLEPTGEQFF.

This chain uses TRBV18 with TRBJ1-3; D is possibly TRBD1 (6 bases). Trimming left V 2 bases short and J 0 bases short, with 14 bases between. CDR3 size: 17 residues. CDR1 and CDR2 (germline): KGHSH, LQKENI. The CDR3 coding sequence is TGTGCCAGCTCACCAATTGCGGACAGAAGCTCTGGAAACACCATATATTTT. It is translated as CASSPIADRSSGNTIYF.

This clone was detected only a few times. The chain has TRBV5-5 and TRBJ2-7; TRBD1 is a possible D gene (6 bases). The length of the CDR3 is 15 residues. Per the germline V gene, CDR1 is SGHKS and CDR2 is YYEKEE (reference sequence). V lost 1 base, J lost 6 bases, and 17 bases lay in between. The CDR3 DNA reads as TGTGCCAGCAGCTTGAACCCCTCAGGACAGTTCGAGCAGTACTTC. Amino acids: CASSLNPSGQFEQYF.

The genes are TRBV19 and TRBJ2-3; D remains ambiguous. Deletions cut 0 bases from V and 4 bases from J, with 11 bases between. CDR3 size: 15 residues. The germline V gene has CDR1 LNHDA and CDR2 SQIVND (reference sequence). CDR3 in DNA: TGTGCCAGTAGTATAGATAGTTTTGGAGCAGATACGCAGTATTTT. This translates into CASSIDSFGADTQYF.

The chain combines TRBV13 with TRBJ2-7; D is possibly TRBD2 (6 bases). The CDR3 spans 15 residues. V lost 5 bases to trimming and J lost 7 bases, with 21 bases between them. CDR1 and CDR2 from the germline V gene are PRHDT and FYEKMQ (reference sequence). CDR3 nucleotide sequence: TGTGCCAGCAGCACAACCGGGACTGGTGAGGGGGAGCAGTACTTC. This encodes CASSTTGTGEGEQYF.

This clone was observed a handful of times. The rearrangement links TRBV7-9 to TRBJ1-4, with D perhaps TRBD1 (5 bases). Germline V gene lookup returns CDR1 SEHNR and CDR2 FQNEAQ (reference sequence). The germline V and J ends were trimmed by 5 bases and 4 bases, with 17 bases remaining between them. The CDR3 runs 16 residues. CDR3 in DNA: TGTGCCAGCAGCCGCCCCCCAGGGTCGATTAATGAAAAACTGTTTTTT. It yields the protein CASSRPPGSINEKLFF. The full variable domain, its missing parts supplied by reference TRBV7-9 and TRBJ1-4, is DTGVSQNPRHKITKRGQNVTFRCDPISEHNRLYWYRQTLGQGPEFLTYFQNEAQLEKSRLLSDRFSAERPKGSFSTLEIQRTEQGDSAMYLCASSRPPGSINEKLFFGSGTQLSVL.

This clone was seen only once. The CDR3 region is CAIKRTSGGGQETQYF. The CDR3 DNA reads as TGTGCCATCAAAAGGACTAGCGGGGGGGGCCAAGAGACCCAGTACTTC. The J gene is TRBJ2-5, the V gene TRBV10-3; 15 bases match TRBD2. Germline values: CDR1 ENHRY, CDR2 SYGVKD. The CDR3 runs to 16 residues. V shed 7 bases, J shed 1 base, and the junction held 4 bases outside the gene matches.